A selection of T cell receptor beta chains follows, all from one sample in a study of blood T cell repertoires in COVID-19. The repertoire was sequenced with immunoSEQ multiplex PCR; TCRdb's copy has only in-frame clones and lacks some. The data contain about 220,000 clones, approximately 78% of them singletons. The source material was peripheral blood. Source of these receptors: a woman at least 80 years old with COVID-19, enrolled during active disease. The CDR3 runs from the conserved cysteine through the conserved F or W. The order of the fields is J gene, D gene, clone size, V gene, CDR3 protein, CDR3 DNA. The D gene is left open where the match is weak. The listing skips clone size in some rows; elsewhere it reads once, few, many or a size class.

TRBJ1-1 | - | once | TRBV21-1 | CASNPVRHSRITEAFF | TGTGCCAGCAACCCGGTTCGGCACTCGAGGATCACTGAAGCTTTCTTT
TRBJ2-7 | TRBD1 | - | TRBV19 | CASTPGQGASYEQYF | TGTGCCAGTACCCCGGGACAGGGGGCCTCCTACGAGCAGTACTTC
TRBJ2-5 | TRBD2 | few | TRBV5-4 | CASSPRPTSGGETQYF | TGTGCCAGCAGCCCACGACCGACTAGCGGGGGGGAGACCCAGTACTTC
TRBJ1-2 | - | - | TRBV6-5 | CASSYSGQMGNYGYTF | TGTGCCAGCAGTTACTCGGGCCAGATGGGTAACTATGGCTACACCTTC
TRBJ1-3 | - | - | TRBV5-1 | CASSLEGGNTIYF | TGCGCCAGCAGCTTGGAGGGGGGGAACACCATATATTTT
TRBJ1-2 | - | - | TRBV18 | CASSPNRVLDGYTF | TGTGCCAGCTCACCAAACAGGGTGCTAGATGGCTACACCTTC
TRBJ1-1 | - | - | TRBV19 | CASRDWAMNTEAFF | TGTGCCAGCCGGGATTGGGCTATGAACACTGAAGCTTTCTTT
TRBJ2-3 | TRBD2 | - | TRBV28 | CASMFSGGGTDTQYF | TGTGCCAGCATGTTTAGCGGGGGAGGCACAGATACGCAGTATTTT
TRBJ2-6 | TRBD1 | - | TRBV7-3 | CASSPGQGLRGANVLTF | TGTGCCAGCAGCCCAGGACAGGGTCTAAGAGGGGCCAACGTCCTGACTTTC
TRBJ1-5 | - | - | TRBV21-1 | CASKGGGPEEPQHF | TGTGCCAGCAAGGGGGGGGGCCCAGAGGAGCCCCAGCATTTT
TRBJ2-1 | TRBD2 | - | TRBV28 | CASSPISSGKEKGQFF | TGTGCCAGCAGCCCAATCTCTAGCGGGAAAGAGAAGGGGCAGTTCTTC
TRBJ2-1 | TRBD2 | - | TRBV7-3 | CASSSPGTSLWGEQFF | TGTGCCAGCAGCTCCCCCGGGACTAGTCTGTGGGGTGAGCAGTTCTTC
TRBJ2-3 | TRBD1 | - | TRBV7-9 | CASRTYRGRFDTQYF | TGTGCCAGCAGGACTTACAGGGGGCGGTTTGATACGCAGTATTTT
TRBJ1-6 | - | - | TRBV11-2 | CASSWGGFYNSPLHF | TGTGCCAGCAGTTGGGGAGGGTTTTATAATTCACCCCTCCACTTT
TRBJ2-5 | TRBD1 | few | TRBV25-1 | CASRTGMGETQYF | TGTGCCAGCAGGACAGGGATGGGAGAGACCCAGTACTTC
TRBJ1-1 | - | - | TRBV7-8 | CASSLANRGTEAFF | TGTGCCAGCAGCTTAGCTAACCGGGGGACTGAAGCTTTCTTT
TRBJ2-5 | - | - | TRBV11-3 | CASSLDGGKGETQYF | TGTGCCAGCAGCTTAGATGGAGGAAAGGGAGAGACCCAGTACTTC
TRBJ1-4 | TRBD1 | - | TRBV7-8 | CASSLGGTGGEKLFF | TGTGCCAGCAGCTTAGGGGGCACAGGGGGTGAAAAACTGTTTTTT
TRBJ2-7 | - | few | TRBV4-1 | CASSQAYRAGNEQYF | TGCGCCAGCAGCCAAGCTTACAGGGCAGGGAACGAGCAGTACTTC
TRBJ1-1 | - | - | TRBV2 | CASRAQGTEAFF | TGTGCCAGCAGGGCCCAGGGAACTGAAGCTTTCTTT
TRBJ2-2 | TRBD2 | - | TRBV5-1 | CASSERGNTGELFF | TGCGCCAGCAGCGAGCGGGGAAACACCGGGGAGCTGTTTTTT
TRBJ1-2 | - | - | TRBV20-1 | CSANSNYGYTF | TGCAGTGCTAACAGTAACTATGGCTACACCTTC
TRBJ2-3 | - | - | TRBV18 | CASSPPSATDTQYF | TGTGCCAGCTCACCACCGAGCGCCACAGATACGCAGTATTTT
TRBJ2-1 | - | once | TRBV4-2 | CASSPQGGSYNEQFF | TGTGCCAGCAGCCCTCAAGGCGGCTCCTACAATGAGCAGTTCTTC
TRBJ1-2 | - | - | TRBV3-1/TRBV3-2 | CASTQDVGDYGYTF | TGTGCCAGCACCCAGGATGTAGGGGACTATGGCTACACCTTC
TRBJ2-7 | TRBD1 | - | TRBV5-5 | CASSFLEGQGTSYEQYF | TGTGCCAGCAGCTTTTTAGAGGGACAGGGTACTTCCTACGAGCAGTACTTC
TRBJ1-1 | TRBD1 | - | TRBV6-5 | CASSWNDRANTEAFF | TGTGCCAGCAGTTGGAACGACAGGGCGAACACTGAAGCTTTCTTT
TRBJ1-1 | - | - | TRBV19 | CASSLGGPVTEAFF | TGTGCCAGTAGTTTGGGAGGACCGGTCACTGAAGCTTTCTTT
TRBJ1-5 | - | - | TRBV7-2 | CASRYGNQPQHF | TGTGCCAGCAGGTACGGGAATCAGCCCCAGCATTTT
TRBJ1-2 | TRBD1 | - | TRBV12-3/TRBV12-4 | CASSLTGTYGYTF | TGTGCCAGCAGTTTGACAGGGACCTATGGCTACACCTTC
TRBJ1-3 | - | few | TRBV11-2 | CASSLGPAQAGNTIYF | TGTGCCAGCAGCTTAGGCCCCGCGCAGGCCGGAAACACCATATATTTT
TRBJ1-2 | - | - | TRBV7-9 | CASSLLHTNYGYTF | TGTGCCAGCAGCTTACTCCACACTAACTATGGCTACACCTTC
TRBJ2-5 | - | - | TRBV30 | CAWGTSQETQYF | TGTGCCTGGGGGACTTCTCAAGAGACCCAGTACTTC
TRBJ1-6 | - | - | TRBV19 | CASSIENSGGMRPLHF | TGTGCCAGTAGTATAGAAAATAGCGGCGGAATGAGACCCCTCCACTTT
TRBJ1-5 | - | - | TRBV4-2 | CASSLGGWASNQPQHF | TGTGCCAGCAGCCTCGGGGGGTGGGCGAGCAATCAGCCCCAGCATTTT
TRBJ1-2 | TRBD1 | many | TRBV5-4 | CASSPRDRGLANYGYTF | TGTGCCAGCAGCCCCAGGGACAGGGGGCTGGCTAACTATGGCTACACCTTC
TRBJ2-2 | - | - | TRBV20-1 | CSASIIVDTGELFF | TGCAGTGCTAGTATAATCGTCGACACCGGGGAGCTGTTTTTT
TRBJ1-5 | - | - | TRBV6-6 | CASTPQGWRPQHF | TGTGCCAGCACGCCTCAGGGGTGGCGGCCCCAGCATTTT
TRBJ1-5 | - | - | TRBV3-1/TRBV3-2 | CASSASTGNQPQHF | TGTGCCAGCAGCGCTTCGACTGGGAATCAGCCCCAGCATTTT
TRBJ1-5 | TRBD1 | once | TRBV7-2 | CASSLDRGTNQPQHF | TGTGCCAGCAGTTTGGACAGGGGGACCAATCAGCCCCAGCATTTT
TRBJ1-6 | - | - | TRBV3-1/TRBV3-2 | CASSQAGGHSPLHF | TGTGCCAGCAGCCAAGCGGGGGGCCATTCACCCCTCCACTTT
TRBJ1-1 | TRBD1 | - | TRBV18 | CASSPLQGAEMNTEAFF | TGTGCCAGCTCACCCTTACAGGGGGCCGAAATGAACACTGAAGCTTTCTTT
TRBJ1-5 | - | few | TRBV2 | CASSTQEPQPQHF | TGTGCCAGCAGTACACAGGAACCTCAGCCCCAGCATTTT
TRBJ1-5 | - | - | TRBV7-2 | CASSFQTGPQHF | TGTGCCAGCAGCTTCCAGACAGGCCCCCAGCATTTT
TRBJ2-5 | - | - | TRBV7-3 | CASSPRERGRETQYF | TGTGCCAGCAGCCCACGGGAGAGGGGTCGAGAGACCCAGTACTTC
TRBJ2-7 | TRBD1 | - | TRBV5-5 | CASSPDRGYEQYF | TGTGCCAGCAGTCCAGACAGGGGCTACGAGCAGTACTTC
TRBJ2-1 | - | few | TRBV6-2/TRBV6-3 | CASSYSYYIPYNEQFF | TGTGCCAGCAGTTACTCCTACTACATTCCCTACAATGAGCAGTTCTTC
TRBJ2-2 | TRBD2 | - | TRBV12-5 | CASGSSGLAGGSGELFF | TGTGCTAGTGGTTCCAGCGGACTAGCGGGAGGATCCGGGGAGCTGTTTTTT
TRBJ2-2 | - | - | TRBV14 | CASSPGTGRFTGELFF | TGTGCCAGCAGCCCCGGGACTGGCAGATTTACCGGGGAGCTGTTTTTT
TRBJ1-1 | TRBD1 | - | TRBV28 | CASSLGRQGGAEAFF | TGTGCCAGCAGTCTAGGCCGACAGGGGGGAGCTGAAGCTTTCTTT
TRBJ2-5 | TRBD1 | - | TRBV5-5 | CASSSYLQGQKETQYF | TGTGCCAGCAGTTCGTACCTCCAGGGACAGAAAGAGACCCAGTACTTC
TRBJ2-5 | - | - | TRBV18 | CASSPSQRAQETQYF | TGTGCCAGCTCACCCAGCCAGAGGGCCCAAGAGACCCAGTACTTC
TRBJ1-5 | - | - | TRBV7-2 | CASSLNRANQPQHF | TGTGCCAGCAGCTTAAACAGGGCTAATCAGCCCCAGCATTTT
TRBJ1-5 | TRBD1 | - | TRBV19 | CASSPRDRVHQPQHF | TGTGCCAGTAGCCCCCGGGACAGAGTACATCAGCCCCAGCATTTT